This TCR beta chain came from a study of T cells expressing NK-cell markers. Overall study: Each TCR beta repertoire originated in sorted T cells that were CD3+CD56+NKG2C+, CD3+CD56+NKG2C- or CD3+CD56-NKG2C+. HCMV seropositivity characterized most of the eight sequenced donors, and seronegativity one. Study conclusions and caveats: Of the CD8+ T cells in over five donors, roughly 1.0-7.5% belonged to dominant NKG2C+ clonotypes.

As concerns this clonotype: The antigen is not known.

Looked up from germline, CDR1 is SQVTM and CDR2 is ANQGSEA. This CDR3 contains 11 residues. TCRdb derives one entry per CDR3 protein from the 5' RACE reads, leaving out DNA. The sample totals about 370,000 distinct CDR3 sequences; its top ten clones hold around a tenth. This clonotype was obtained from a woman aged 45-59 years in good health. The V gene is TRBV29-1, the J gene TRBJ2-1; no DNA is available, so the TRBD2 call from TCRdb remains unchecked. Source material: blood T cells: a sorted CD56 or NKG2C T cell subset, CD4+ or CD8+ T cells, or bulk PBMC T cells (not recorded which). The CDR3 loop reads CSVEGGVEQFF.